This T cell receptor (beta chain) was observed in a study of response to subunit inactivated influenza vaccine. Study-wide results and caveats: T cells newly recruited by each seasonal influenza vaccination are few, the authors suggested.

With V trimmed by 3 bases and J by 0 bases, 3 bases remained unmatched. Germline loops: CDR1 LGHDT, CDR2 YNNKEL (reference sequence). The CDR3 is 15 amino acids. On this clonotype itself: The antigen is unknown.

From the RT-PCR reads, TCRdb called clonotypes with MiXCR, one entry per CDR3 protein. The table includes 550,000 to 800,000 distinct CDR3 sequences, approximately 15% detected once. This TCR derives from a man in his fifties or sixties who received an inactivated influenza vaccine. The sample was PBMCs from blood, taken 12 days after vaccination. V usage is TRBV3-1 and J usage is TRBJ2-3, with TRBD2 matching 7 bases. This CDR3 is CASSQGDYSTDTQYF. The CDR3 DNA reads as TGTGCCAGCAGCCAGGGGGACTATAGCACAGATACGCAGTATTTT.